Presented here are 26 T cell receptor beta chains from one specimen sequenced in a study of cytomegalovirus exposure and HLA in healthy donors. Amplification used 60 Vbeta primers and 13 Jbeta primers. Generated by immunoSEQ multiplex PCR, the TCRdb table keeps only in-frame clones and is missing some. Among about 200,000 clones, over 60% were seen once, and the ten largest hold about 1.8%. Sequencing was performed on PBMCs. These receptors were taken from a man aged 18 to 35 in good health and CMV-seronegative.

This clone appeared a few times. CDR3 nucleotide sequence: TGTGCCAGCAGCTACTCAGGGCGGAACTACGAGCAGTACTTC. Residues: CASSYSGRNYEQYF. The gene calls are TRBV7-9 and TRBJ2-7, with a possible D match to TRBD1 (5 bases). Germline V gene data show CDR1 as SEHNR and CDR2 as FQNEAQ (reference sequence). The CDR3 spans 14 residues. The germline V and J ends were trimmed by 4 bases and 3 bases, with 13 bases remaining between them.

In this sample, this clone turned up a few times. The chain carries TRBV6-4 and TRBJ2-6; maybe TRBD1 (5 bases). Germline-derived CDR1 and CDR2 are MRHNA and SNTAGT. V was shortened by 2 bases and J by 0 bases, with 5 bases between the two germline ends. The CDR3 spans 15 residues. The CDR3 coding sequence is TGTGCCAGCAGTGACAGGGGCTCTGGGGCCAACGTCCTGACTTTC. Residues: CASSDRGSGANVLTF.

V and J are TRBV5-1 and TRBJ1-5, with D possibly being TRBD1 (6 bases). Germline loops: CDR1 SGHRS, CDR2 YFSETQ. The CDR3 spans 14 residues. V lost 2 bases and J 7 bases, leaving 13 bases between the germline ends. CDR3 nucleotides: TGCGCCAGCAGCTTACAGGGAGATAACCAGCCCCAGCATTTT. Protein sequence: CASSLQGDNQPQHF. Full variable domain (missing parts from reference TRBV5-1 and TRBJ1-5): KAGVTQTPRYLIKTRGQQVTLSCSPISGHRSVSWYQQTPGQGLQFLFEYFSETQRNKGNFPGRFSGRQFSNSRSEMNVSTLELGDSALYLCASSLQGDNQPQHFGDGTRLSIL.

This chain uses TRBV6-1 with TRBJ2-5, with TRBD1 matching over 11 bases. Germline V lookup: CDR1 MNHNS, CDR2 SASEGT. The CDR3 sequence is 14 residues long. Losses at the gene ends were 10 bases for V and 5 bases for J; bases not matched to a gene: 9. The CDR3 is CATIGTGGDETQYF. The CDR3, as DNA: TGTGCCACCATAGGGACAGGGGGAGACGAGACCCAGTACTTC.

CDR3 coding DNA: TGTGCCAGCAGCCAAGATCCGTCACTGGTTGCTAGCGGGGCAGATACGCAGTATTTT. Amino acid sequence: CASSQDPSLVASGADTQYF. The rearrangement links TRBV4-2 to TRBJ2-3, with 9 bases identical to TRBD2. V gave up 0 bases and J gave up 4 bases; unmatched junction bases: 14. The CDR3 has 19 amino acids. Germline V gene lookup returns CDR1 LGHNA and CDR2 YNFKEQ.

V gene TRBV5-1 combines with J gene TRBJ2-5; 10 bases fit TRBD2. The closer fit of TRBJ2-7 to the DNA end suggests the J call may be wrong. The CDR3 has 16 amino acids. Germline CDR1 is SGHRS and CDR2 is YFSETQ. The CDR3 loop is CASSSAKRGGIDEQYF. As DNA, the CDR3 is TGCGCCAGCAGTTCTGCAAAGCGGGGGGGCATTGACGAGCAGTACTTC.

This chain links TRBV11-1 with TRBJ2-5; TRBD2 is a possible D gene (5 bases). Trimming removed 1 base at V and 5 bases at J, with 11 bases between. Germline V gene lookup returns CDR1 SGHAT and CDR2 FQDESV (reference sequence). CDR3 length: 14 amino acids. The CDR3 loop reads CASSLVQERETQYF. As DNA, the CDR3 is TGTGCCAGCAGCTTAGTTCAAGAGCGGGAGACCCAGTACTTC.

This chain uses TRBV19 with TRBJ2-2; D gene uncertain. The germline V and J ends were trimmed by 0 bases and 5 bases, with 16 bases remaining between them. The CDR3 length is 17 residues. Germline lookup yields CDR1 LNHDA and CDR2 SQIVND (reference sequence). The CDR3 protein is CASSIEVAAPRTGELFF. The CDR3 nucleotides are TGTGCCAGTAGTATAGAAGTCGCAGCCCCGAGGACCGGGGAGCTGTTTTTT.

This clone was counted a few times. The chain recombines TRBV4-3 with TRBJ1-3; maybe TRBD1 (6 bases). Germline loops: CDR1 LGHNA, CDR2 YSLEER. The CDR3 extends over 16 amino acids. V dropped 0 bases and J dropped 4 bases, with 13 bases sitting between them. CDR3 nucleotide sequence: TGCGCCAGCAGCCAAGATCGGGGGGCAGGGGGAAACACCATATATTTT. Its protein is CASSQDRGAGGNTIYF.

The CDR3 protein is CASSFERKKSATGELFF. The CDR3 DNA reads TGTGCCAGCAGCTTTGAGAGGAAAAAATCGGCCACCGGGGAGCTGTTTTTT. The chain has TRBV7-8 and TRBJ2-2, with D uncertain. V was pared by 3 bases and J by 4 bases, with 18 bases between. The germline V gene has CDR1 SGHVS and CDR2 FQNEAQ. This CDR3 contains 17 residues.

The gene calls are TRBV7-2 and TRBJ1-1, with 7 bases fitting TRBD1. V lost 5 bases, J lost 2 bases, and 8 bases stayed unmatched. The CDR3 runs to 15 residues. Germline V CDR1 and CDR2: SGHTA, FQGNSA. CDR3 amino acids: CASSIRTGGNTEAFF. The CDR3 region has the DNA TGTGCCAGCAGCATCAGGACAGGCGGTAACACTGAAGCTTTCTTT.

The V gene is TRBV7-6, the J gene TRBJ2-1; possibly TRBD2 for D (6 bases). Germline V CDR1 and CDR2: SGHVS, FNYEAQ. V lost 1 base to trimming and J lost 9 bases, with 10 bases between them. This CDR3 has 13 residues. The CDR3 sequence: CASSLGGVSEQFF. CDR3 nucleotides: TGTGCCAGCAGCTTAGGGGGGGTGAGTGAGCAGTTCTTC.

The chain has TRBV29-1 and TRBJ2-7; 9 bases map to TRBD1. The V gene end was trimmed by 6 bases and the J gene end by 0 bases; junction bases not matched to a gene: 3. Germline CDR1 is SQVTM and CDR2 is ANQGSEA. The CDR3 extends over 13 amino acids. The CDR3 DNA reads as TGCAGCGTAGGACAGGGGCTCTCCTACGAGCAGTACTTC. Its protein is CSVGQGLSYEQYF.

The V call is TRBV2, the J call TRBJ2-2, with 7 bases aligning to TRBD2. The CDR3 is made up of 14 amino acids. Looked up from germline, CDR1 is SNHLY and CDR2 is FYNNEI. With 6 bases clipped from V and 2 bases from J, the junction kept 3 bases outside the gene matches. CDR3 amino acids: CASRGTTNTGELFF. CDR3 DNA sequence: TGTGCCAGCAGGGGGACTACAAACACCGGGGAGCTGTTTTTT.

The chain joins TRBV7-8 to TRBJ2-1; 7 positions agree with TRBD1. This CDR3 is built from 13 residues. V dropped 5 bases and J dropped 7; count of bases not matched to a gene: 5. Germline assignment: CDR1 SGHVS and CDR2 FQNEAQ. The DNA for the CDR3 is TGTGCCAGCAGCCCTCCGACAGGGAATGAGCAGTTCTTC. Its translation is CASSPPTGNEQFF.

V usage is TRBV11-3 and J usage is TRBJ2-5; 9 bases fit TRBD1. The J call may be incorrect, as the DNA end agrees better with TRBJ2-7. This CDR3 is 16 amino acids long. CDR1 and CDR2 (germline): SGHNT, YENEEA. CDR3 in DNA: TGTGCCAGCAGCTCAGACGAGGGACAGGGCAACTACGAGCAGTACTTC. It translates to CASSSDEGQGNYEQYF.

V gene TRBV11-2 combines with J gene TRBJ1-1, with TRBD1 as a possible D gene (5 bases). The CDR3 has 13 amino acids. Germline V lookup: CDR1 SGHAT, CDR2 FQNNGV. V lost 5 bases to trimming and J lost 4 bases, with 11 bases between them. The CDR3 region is CASSTGSGTEAFF. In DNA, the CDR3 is TGTGCCAGCAGCACAGGTTCTGGCACTGAAGCTTTCTTT.

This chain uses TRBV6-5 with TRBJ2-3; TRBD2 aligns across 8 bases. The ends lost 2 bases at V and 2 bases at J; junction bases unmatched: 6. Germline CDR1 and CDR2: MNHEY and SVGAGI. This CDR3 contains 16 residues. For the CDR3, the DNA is TGTGCCAGCAGTTACGACGGGGGGGGGAACACAGATACGCAGTATTTT. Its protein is CASSYDGGGNTDTQYF.

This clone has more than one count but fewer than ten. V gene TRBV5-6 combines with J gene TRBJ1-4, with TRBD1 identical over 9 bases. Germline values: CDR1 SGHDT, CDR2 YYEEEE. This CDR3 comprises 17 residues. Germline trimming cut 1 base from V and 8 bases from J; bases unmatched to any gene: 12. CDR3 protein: CASSLNRDRVLGEKLFF. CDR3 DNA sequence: TGTGCCAGCAGCTTGAACCGGGACAGGGTTCTCGGCGAAAAACTGTTTTTT.

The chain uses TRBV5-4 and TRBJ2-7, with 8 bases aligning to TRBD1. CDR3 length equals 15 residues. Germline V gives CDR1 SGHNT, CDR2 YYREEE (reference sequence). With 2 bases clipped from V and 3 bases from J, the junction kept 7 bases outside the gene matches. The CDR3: CASSFRTGSYYEQYF. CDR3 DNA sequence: TGTGCCAGCAGCTTCCGGACAGGGTCGTACTACGAGCAGTACTTC.

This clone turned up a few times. This CDR3 is CASSFRGNTIYF. CDR3 nucleotides: TGTGCCAGCAGTTTCCGGGGAAACACCATATATTTT. The V and J genes are TRBV28 and TRBJ1-3; D not resolved. Germline assignment: CDR1 MDHEN and CDR2 SYDVKM. The germline V and J ends were trimmed by 3 bases and 4 bases, with 4 bases remaining between them. CDR3 length: 12 amino acids.

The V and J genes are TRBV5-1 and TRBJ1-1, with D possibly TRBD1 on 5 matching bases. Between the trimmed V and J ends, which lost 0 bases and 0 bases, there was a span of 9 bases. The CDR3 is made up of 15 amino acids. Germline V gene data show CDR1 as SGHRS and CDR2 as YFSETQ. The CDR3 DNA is TGCGCCAGCAGCTTGGGACAGACCATGAACACTGAAGCTTTCTTT. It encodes CASSLGQTMNTEAFF.

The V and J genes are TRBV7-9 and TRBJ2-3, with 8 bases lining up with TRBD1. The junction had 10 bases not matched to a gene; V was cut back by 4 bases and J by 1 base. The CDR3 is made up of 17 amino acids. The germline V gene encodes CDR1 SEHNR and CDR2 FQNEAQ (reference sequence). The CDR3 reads CASSSYPQGVRTDTQYF. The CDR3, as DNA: TGTGCCAGCAGCTCGTACCCACAGGGGGTCCGCACAGATACGCAGTATTTT.

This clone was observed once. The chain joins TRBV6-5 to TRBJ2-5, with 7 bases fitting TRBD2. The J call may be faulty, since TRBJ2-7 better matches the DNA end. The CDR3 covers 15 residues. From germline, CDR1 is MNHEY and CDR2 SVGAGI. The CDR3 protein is CASSPGPAGVYEQYF. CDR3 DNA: TGTGCCAGCAGCCCCGGACCGGCGGGAGTCTACGAGCAGTACTTC.

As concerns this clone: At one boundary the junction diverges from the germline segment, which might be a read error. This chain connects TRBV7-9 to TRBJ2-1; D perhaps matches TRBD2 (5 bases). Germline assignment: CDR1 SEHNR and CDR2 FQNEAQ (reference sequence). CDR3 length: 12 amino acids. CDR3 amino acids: CSSSSGSREQFF. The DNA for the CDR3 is TGTTCCAGCAGCTCTGGGAGCCGAGAGCAGTTCTTC.

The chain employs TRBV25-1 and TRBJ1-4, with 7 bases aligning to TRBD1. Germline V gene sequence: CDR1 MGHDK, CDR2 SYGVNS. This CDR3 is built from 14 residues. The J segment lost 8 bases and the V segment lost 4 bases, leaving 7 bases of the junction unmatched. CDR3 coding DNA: TGTGCCAGCAGTGGGAACAGGGGAGGAGAAAAACTGTTTTTT. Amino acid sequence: CASSGNRGGEKLFF.